Included here is one T cell receptor (beta chain) sequence, with context. As yet, its antigen is unknown. The sample comes from a study of regulatory T cells in long-lasting Graves disease. Study findings and constraints: Newly diagnosed patients shared about a thousand public clonotypes; persistent patients shared around 2,500. Those with persistent Graves' had less TCR diversity than newly diagnosed patients.

V gave up 2 bases and J gave up 6 bases, with 16 bases separating them. Per the germline V gene, CDR1 is SQVTM and CDR2 is ANQGSEA. The CDR3 covers 15 residues. Noted time point: newly diagnosed GD, antithyroid drugs for less than 3 months. The TCR library was made from RNA that had been extracted from PBMCs in TRIzol. Arm-PCR of CDR3 regions and iRepertoire HTBI primers were used to build TCR beta libraries. Each CDR3 protein is one row after TCRdb ran MiXCR on the multiplex PCR reads. The profile shows hundreds of thousands of distinct CDR3 sequences, 15% of them singletons. These data also featured in a second study, about T cells in Graves' hyperthyroidism and ophthalmopathy. From that second work: Exclusion followed for patients with uncontrolled infection, other autoimmune disease, pregnancy or lactation. For the diagnoses, clinical symptoms, serum thyroxine and TRAb, thyroid ultrasound and orbital computed tomography were used.

The material was peripheral blood mononuclear cells (PBMCs), obtained at new diagnosis, from a patient treated with antithyroid drugs. This receptor was taken from a woman in her thirties or forties with Graves disease. The V call is TRBV29-1, the J call TRBJ2-2; perhaps TRBD2 as D (7 bases). CDR3 residues: CSVERTDTSAGELFF. CDR3 DNA sequence: TGCAGCGTTGAACGGACAGACACTAGCGCCGGGGAGCTGTTTTTT.